This T cell receptor (beta chain) was recovered during a study of shared clonotypes between healthy human individuals (TCRdb year 2020). Background for the entire study: Three men and two women, aged 18 to 49 years, made up the cohort. Per donor, three plates each were used for CD4 naive and CD4 memory, two for CD8 naive, and one for CD8 memory. To estimate repertoire size and how much clonotypes are shared between individuals, the study performed deep sequencing of blood TCR repertoires from roughly five healthy adults. Libraries were prepared and TCR repertoires were sequenced by different laboratories using diverse techniques, in order to increase sequencing depth and limit assay-specific biases. Between about 0.9 and 8.9 billion PBMCs per donor were obtained by leukapheresis. Results and caveats for the whole study, not just this receptor: Sampling was restricted to blood, and TCR repertoires in tissue are likely to differ from TCR repertoires in blood. Larger estimated clonotype richness was generally found for naive subsets than for memory subsets. Compared with non-shared clonotypes, clonotypes shared by all four sorted-subset donors had higher generation probabilities. The genetic and exposure-history diversity represented was limited by the small number of donors. Pairwise subsampling indicated that sequencing depth was expected to affect the degree of clonotype sharing among donors. Across four donors, around 5.4% of naive CD4, approximately 4% of naive CD8, 2% to 2.5% of memory CD4, and under 0.45% of memory CD8 clonotypes were shared. Rarefaction of sorted-subset datasets indicated incomplete sequencing despite the large sequencing depth.

Its CDR3 holds 17 amino acids, cysteine through phenylalanine. Only the CDR3 region is kept as DNA, spanning 51 bases read in frame from base 1. V is pared back by 5 bases and J by 1 base, with 20 bases lying between the germline termini. The germline V gene (reference sequence) sets CDR1 to LNHDA and CDR2 to SQIVND. TCR CDR3 regions were amplified from genomic DNA by multiplex PCR using the deep immunoSEQ assay. Extracted genomic DNA from each cell subset was spread evenly across all wells of several immunoSEQ 96-well plates, with each plate serving as a replicate. Each replicate PCR for sorted subsets received about 0.2 ug genomic DNA, equal to tens of thousands of T cell genomes. Purified libraries were measured with a Qubit 3.0 fluorometer, size-checked on a Bioanalyzer 2100, and measured again with the KAPA Library Quantification kit. Every immunoSEQ 96-well plate was sequenced on a dedicated single-read 150-cycle Illumina NextSeq 550 flow cell. In the paper's pipeline: Because the immunoSEQ output included only junctional sequences and no quality scores, the filtering could not be the same as the filtering used for full-length reads. Sequences were annotated with PyIR, a Python wrapper for IgBLAST v1.9, and V/J genes and CDR3 were assigned using IMGT germline references. Reads were removed for weak V/J assignments (E-value above 1e-6), missing CDR3, stop codons, out-of-frame junctions, or ambiguous translated residues. V3J clonotypes were defined by identical inferred V gene, J gene, and CDR3 amino acid sequence. Percentage overlap between repertoires was calculated by dividing the number of shared unique clonotypes by the size of the smaller repertoire. RTK rarefaction, the Chao1 estimator, and Recon v2.1 estimates of unobserved clonotypes were used to assess repertoire richness. Generation probabilities were computed with OLGA for all TCRbeta clonotypes obtained by the gDNA method from a handful of donors. TCRdb mirrors the immuneACCESS table, restricted to in-frame sequences. Some clones are absent from its copies; in checked studies, under half trace to an unresolved V gene, and the reason for the others is unknown. Clone size and V and J calls were adopted from that table, with D and trimming inferred from the DNA. In all, the sample holds roughly 2 million clones, and around 96% of those were seen once. The ten largest clonotypes hold around 1.1% of the sample.

CD8 naive samples consisted of CD45RO-negative cells that were positively selected for CCR7, yielding a CD45RA+CCR7+ population without TemRA cells. Donors were healthy HIV-negative adults with no recently reported acute infections or vaccinations. Every donor was a Caucasian adult residing in Nashville, Tennessee, USA. Blood was obtained by leukapheresis, after which PBMCs were separated by Ficoll-Histopaque density gradient centrifugation and cryopreserved in liquid nitrogen vapor phase. Analytical flow cytometry was used to check the purity and quantity of each magnetically sorted T cell population. Each sorted fraction had its genomic DNA isolated and then quantified by UV absorbance on a Nanodrop 2000c. To note about this clone: Its target antigen remains unknown. Base qualities are not at hand, and no much larger clone is one base apart.

The specimen sequenced was naive CD8+ T cells sorted from blood. The cell subset or site label corresponds to: CD45RA+CCR7+. Recombination joined TRBV19 with TRBJ1-1, with TRBD1 as a weak D call on 5 bases. The sequence was collected from a young man in good health. The DNA sequence is as follows: TGTGCCAGTAGTCCCCTCCCCGGGGGGATGTGGAACACTGAAGCTTTCTTT. Its amino acids are CASSPLPGGMWNTEAFF.